Below, one T cell receptor (beta chain) is given with its context. The data were obtained in a study of blood T cell repertoires in COVID-19. Study in general: Researchers got acute and convalescent COVID-19 samples from the United States, Italy and Spain. Sample material is recorded as cDNA or gDNA derived from T cells, B-cell-depleted T cells, or PBMCs.

Trimming cost V 4 bases and J 3 bases; bases outside gene matches: 12. The length of the CDR3 is 17 residues. The germline V gene encodes CDR1 SGHDT and CDR2 YYEEEE. Seattle's enrolled individuals joined amid active infection and were then monitored longitudinally. Source study methods: Scientists estimated how many nucleated cells there were by amplifying reference gene primers. The table came from immunoSEQ multiplex PCR; TCRdb's copy has only in-frame clones and leaves some out. The V and J calls and clone size are taken from that table; D and trimming were inferred from the DNA. The sample lists 200,000 to 300,000 clones; around 90% were seen once.

This TCR was sampled from a young man with COVID-19, enrolled during active disease. The chain joins TRBV5-6 to TRBJ1-1; 10 bases fit TRBD1. The sequencing sample was made of peripheral blood. In DNA, the CDR3 is TGTGCCAGCAGCCTATATTTAGGACAGGGGGTGCACACTGAAGCTTTCTTT. Its translation: CASSLYLGQGVHTEAFF.